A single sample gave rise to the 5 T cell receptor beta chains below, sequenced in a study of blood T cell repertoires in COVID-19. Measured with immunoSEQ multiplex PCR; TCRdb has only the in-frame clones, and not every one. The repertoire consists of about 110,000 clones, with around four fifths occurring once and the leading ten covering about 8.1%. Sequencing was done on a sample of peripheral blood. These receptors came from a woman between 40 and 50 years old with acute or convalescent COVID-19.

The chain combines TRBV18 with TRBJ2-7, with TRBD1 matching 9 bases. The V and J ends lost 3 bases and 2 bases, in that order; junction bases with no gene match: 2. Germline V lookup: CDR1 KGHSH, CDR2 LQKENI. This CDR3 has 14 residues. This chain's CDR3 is CASSPGTGTYEQYF. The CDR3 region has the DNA TGTGCCAGCTCACCCGGGACAGGGACCTACGAGCAGTACTTC.

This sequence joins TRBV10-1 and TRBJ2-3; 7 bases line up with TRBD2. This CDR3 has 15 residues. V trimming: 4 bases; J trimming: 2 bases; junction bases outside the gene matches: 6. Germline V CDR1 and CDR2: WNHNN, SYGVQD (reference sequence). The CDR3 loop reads CASSVKRGYTDTQYF. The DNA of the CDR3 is TGCGCCAGCAGTGTTAAGCGGGGCTACACAGATACGCAGTATTTT.

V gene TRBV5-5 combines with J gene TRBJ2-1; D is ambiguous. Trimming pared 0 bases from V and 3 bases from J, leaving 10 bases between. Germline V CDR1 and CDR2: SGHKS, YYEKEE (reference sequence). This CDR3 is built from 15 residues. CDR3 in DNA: TGTGCCAGCAGCTTGGCCTTTGGCAGCTACAATGAGCAGTTCTTC. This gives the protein CASSLAFGSYNEQFF.

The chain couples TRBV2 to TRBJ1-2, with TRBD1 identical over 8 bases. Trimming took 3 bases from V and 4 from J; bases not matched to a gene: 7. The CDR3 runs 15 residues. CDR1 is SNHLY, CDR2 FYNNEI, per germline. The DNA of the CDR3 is TGTGCCAGCAGTGATCCCCAGGGGGCGAGCTATGGCTACACCTTC. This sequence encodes CASSDPQGASYGYTF. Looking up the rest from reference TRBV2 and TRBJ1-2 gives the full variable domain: EPEVTQTPSHQVTQMGQEVILRCVPISNHLYFYWYRQILGQKVEFLVSFYNNEISEKSEIFDDQFSVERPDGSNFTLKIRSTKLEDSAMYFCASSDPQGASYGYTFGSGTRLTVV.

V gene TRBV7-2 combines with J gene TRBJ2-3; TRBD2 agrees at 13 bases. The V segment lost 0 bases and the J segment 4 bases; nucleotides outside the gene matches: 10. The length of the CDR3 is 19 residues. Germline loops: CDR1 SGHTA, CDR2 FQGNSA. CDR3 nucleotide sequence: TGTGCCAGCAGCTTAGCGGTCGGGACTAGCGGGATCCCCCCAGATACGCAGTATTTT. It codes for CASSLAVGTSGIPPDTQYF.